This TCR beta chain comes out of a study of T cells in Graves' hyperthyroidism and ophthalmopathy. What was amplified from RNA transcripts were TCR beta CDR3 regions. A set of HTBI primers served as the primers for a first-round RT-PCR of the TCR CDR3. TCRdb processed the multiplex PCR reads anew with MiXCR; each CDR3 protein has one entry. The sample carries about 600,000 distinct CDR3 sequences, approximately 15% recorded once. Germline V CDR1 and CDR2: SGHTA, FQGTGA. The CDR3 sequence is 14 residues long. V lost 1 base to trimming and J lost 5 bases, with 11 bases between them. This clonotype was sampled from a woman aged 45-60 years with Graves' ophthalmopathy. Material for sequencing was blood. The V and J genes are TRBV7-3 and TRBJ1-1; the D gene is possibly TRBD1 (6 bases). CDR3: CASSLNRDGTEAFF. DNA of the CDR3: TGTGCCAGCAGCTTAAACAGGGATGGAACTGAAGCTTTCTTT.